This entry describes one T cell receptor beta chain. The antigen remains undetermined. The data derive from a study of shared clonotypes between healthy human individuals. Study details: Per donor, CD8 memory used one plate, CD8 naive used two, CD4 memory used three and CD4 naive used three.

Assay: immunoSEQ multiplex PCR; the TCRdb copy retains only in-frame clones and omits some. The profile shows about 580,000 clones, roughly 98% of them singletons. Study-level findings and limits: Naive CD4 clonotypes overlapped across a handful of donors at around 5%. The four-donor shared clonotypes exceeded non-shared clonotypes in generation probability, with non-shared ones scoring lower. Larger estimated richness was generally recorded for naive subsets relative to memory subsets.

CD8 cells classed as naive were CD45RO-negative and positively selected for CCR7, excluding terminally differentiated effector memory CD45RA+ cells. Trimming took 5 bases from V and 1 from J; bases not matched to a gene: 14. The germline V gene encodes CDR1 SGHVS and CDR2 FNYEAQ. The length of the CDR3 is 18 residues. The V call is TRBV7-6, the J call TRBJ2-1; 7 nucleotides align to TRBD1. This clonotype originated in a man aged 30 to 39 in good health. The sample comprised naive CD8+ T cells sorted from blood. CDR3 amino acids: CASSKGAGHLVSYNEQFF. CDR3 coding DNA: TGTGCCAGCAGCAAGGGGGCAGGGCATCTAGTTTCCTACAATGAGCAGTTCTTC.